What follows are 27 T cell receptor beta chains derived from one specimen sequenced in a study of T cell responses to AZD1222 COVID-19 vaccine (dated by TCRdb to the early 2020s). The library was prepared using the immunoSEQ multiplex PCR assay. TCRdb obtained this table from immuneACCESS and retained in-frame rearrangements with V and J assigned. These tables miss some clones; where compared with another copy, unresolved V genes account for less than half of the shortfall, and the remainder is unexplained. This sample is represented by about 140,000 clones; approximately 89% of them were singletons. Roughly 1.5% of the sample goes to the ten largest clones. Sample time point, as interpreted from the label and publication: about 28 days (+/-7) after the second vaccine dose. The material was peripheral blood, obtained 28 days after the second AZD1222 dose. The receptors shown here come from an adult who received the AZD1222 COVID-19 vaccine.

The rearrangement uses TRBV29-1 and TRBJ1-2; D is perhaps TRBD1 (6 bases). Germline V gene sequence: CDR1 SQVTM, CDR2 ANQGSEA. The V gene lost 5 bases and the J gene lost 4 bases, with 14 bases spanning the gap. This CDR3 comprises 13 residues. For the CDR3, the DNA is TGCAGCGTTATTGACAGGTCGGGCTATGGCTACACCTTC. Protein: CSVIDRSGYGYTF. The whole variable domain, remainder taken from reference TRBV29-1 and TRBJ1-2, is SAVISQKPSRDICQRGTSLTIQCQVDSQVTMMFWYRQQPGQSLTLIATANQGSEATYESGFVIDKFPISRPNLTFSTLTVSNMSPEDSSIYLCSVIDRSGYGYTFGSGTRLTVV.

This chain joins TRBV19 and TRBJ2-7; 9 bases are a match to TRBD1. The V and J ends lost 5 bases and 1 base, in that order; junction bases with no gene match: 3. The CDR3 contains 14 residues. Germline CDR1 reads LNHDA; CDR2 reads SQIVND (reference sequence). In nucleotides, the CDR3 is TGTGCCAGTAGTGAAGGACAGGGGTCCTACGAGCAGTACTTC. It is translated as CASSEGQGSYEQYF.

The V and J genes are TRBV4-3 and TRBJ1-2; unclear D gene. The CDR3 runs to 15 residues. V was pared by 2 bases and J by 6 bases, with 16 bases between. CDR1 is LGHNA, CDR2 YSLEER, per germline. The CDR3 loop reads CASSQSIDGHHGYTF. The CDR3 DNA sequence: TGCGCCAGCAGCCAAAGTATAGATGGGCACCATGGCTACACCTTC.

The CDR3 here is CASSYRAGGSNQPQHF. The CDR3 DNA is TGTGCCAGCAGCTATAGGGCGGGCGGTAGCAATCAGCCCCAGCATTTT. The chain employs TRBV7-8 and TRBJ1-5; D remains ambiguous. Trimming shortened V by 4 bases and J by 0 bases, and 13 bases separated the two germline ends. CDR3 length: 16 amino acids. The germline V gene has CDR1 SGHVS and CDR2 FQNEAQ.

The CDR3 region is CASSLGAGQQYF. The CDR3 DNA is TGTGCCAGCAGCTTAGGGGCAGGCCAGCAGTACTTC. The chain combines TRBV7-9 with TRBJ2-7; D unclear. V was trimmed by 1 base and J by 8 bases, leaving 9 bases between them. The V gene's germline CDR1 is SEHNR and CDR2 FQNEAQ (reference sequence). The CDR3 runs 12 residues.

This chain links TRBV6-2 or TRBV6-3 with TRBJ1-1, with a weak D call TRBD1 (5 bases). V lost 2 bases and J lost 1, with 17 bases in between. The CDR3 has 17 amino acids. CDR1 is MNHEY, CDR2 SVGEGT, per germline. CDR3 sequence reads: CASSYDFLGPTNTEAFF. CDR3 in DNA: TGTGCCAGCAGTTACGACTTCTTGGGACCGACGAACACTGAAGCTTTCTTT.

V gene TRBV5-1 combines with J gene TRBJ1-4; a weak D match, TRBD1 (5 bases). This CDR3 is built from 14 residues. The V end was cut by 5 bases, the J end by 0 bases, with 8 bases between. Germline values: CDR1 SGHRS, CDR2 YFSETQ. CDR3 sequence reads: CASSDSSTNEKLFF. CDR3 nucleotides: TGCGCCAGCAGTGACAGTTCAACTAATGAAAAACTGTTTTTT.

The rearrangement joins TRBV5-1 to TRBJ2-7; perhaps TRBD1 as D (5 bases). Looked up from germline, CDR1 is SGHRS and CDR2 is YFSETQ. This CDR3 has 13 residues. V dropped 0 bases and J dropped 3 bases, with 7 bases sitting between them. CDR3 amino acids: CASSLEQGYEQYF. The CDR3 nucleotides read TGCGCCAGCAGCTTGGAGCAGGGCTACGAGCAGTACTTC.

The chain carries TRBV6-6 and TRBJ1-1; a weak D match, TRBD1 (5 bases). V dropped 2 bases and J dropped 8 bases, with 6 bases sitting between them. CDR3 size: 11 residues. CDR1 is MNHNY and CDR2 is SVGAGI in the germline V gene (reference sequence). The CDR3 DNA reads as TGTGCCAGCAGTTACGGGGGAGAAGCTTTCTTT. Residues: CASSYGGEAFF.

This chain joins TRBV4-3 and TRBJ1-5, with TRBD1 matching 9 bases. Looked up from germline, CDR1 is LGHNA and CDR2 is YSLEER. The CDR3 extends over 18 amino acids. After removal of 2 bases from V and 5 bases from J, the junction contained 13 bases not matched to a gene. The CDR3 sequence: CASSQFIGDREYDQPQHF. The CDR3 coding sequence is TGCGCCAGCAGCCAATTTATCGGGGACAGGGAATACGATCAGCCCCAGCATTTT.

The chain employs TRBV19 and TRBJ2-1; 8 bases line up with TRBD2. This CDR3 region has 15 residues. J was trimmed by 6 bases and V by 5 bases; bases with no gene match: 9. Germline-derived CDR1 and CDR2 are LNHDA and SQIVND (reference sequence). CDR3 in amino acids: CASSFGTRGANEQFF. The CDR3 DNA follows: TGTGCCAGTAGTTTCGGGACTAGGGGGGCCAATGAGCAGTTCTTC. Combining the CDR3 with reference TRBV19 and TRBJ2-1 gives the whole variable domain DGGITQSPKYLFRKEGQNVTLSCEQNLNHDAMYWYRQDPGQGLRLIYYSQIVNDFQKGDIAEGYSVSREKKESFPLTVTSAQKNPTAFYLCASSFGTRGANEQFFGPGTRLTVL.

This clone has just one count. The CDR3 here is CASSLEGADTEAFF. The CDR3 DNA reads as TGCGCCAGCAGCTTGGAGGGGGCAGACACTGAAGCTTTCTTT. This chain uses TRBV5-1 with TRBJ1-1; 7 positions agree with TRBD1. This CDR3 comprises 14 residues. The junction had 2 bases not matched to a gene; V was cut back by 0 bases and J by 3 bases. The germline V gene encodes CDR1 SGHRS and CDR2 YFSETQ.

On this clone: The sample contains more than one DNA sequence encoding this CDR3. The chain's CDR3 is CASSVEGSGNTIYF. In DNA, the CDR3 is TGTGCCAGCAGCGTAGAAGGGTCCGGAAACACCATATATTTT. V and J are TRBV9 and TRBJ1-3; no reliable D call. With 0 bases removed from V and 4 bases from J, the gap between germline ends came to 8 bases. There are 14 residues in the CDR3. CDR1 is SGDLS and CDR2 is YYNGEE in the germline V gene.

This sequence joins TRBV6-5 and TRBJ1-2, with D possibly being TRBD1 (5 bases). Between the trimmed V and J ends, which lost 4 bases and 7 bases, there was a span of 22 bases. This CDR3 has 16 amino acids. The V gene's germline CDR1 is MNHEY and CDR2 SVGAGI. This CDR3 reads CASSSTRRRGVTGYTF. The CDR3 bases are TGTGCCAGCAGTTCCACCCGTCGCCGGGGGGTTACTGGCTACACCTTC.

V is TRBV25-1 and J is TRBJ2-1; D unclear. In germline, CDR1 is MGHDK, CDR2 SYGVNS. Trimming shortened V by 3 bases and J by 6 bases, and 9 bases separated the two germline ends. The CDR3 runs 13 residues. The CDR3 DNA sequence: TGTGCCAGCAGTGATGGCATCCCCAATGAGCAGTTCTTC. Encoded protein: CASSDGIPNEQFF. The full variable domain, completed using reference TRBV25-1 and TRBJ2-1, is EADIYQTPRYLVIGTGKKITLECSQTMGHDKMYWYQQDPGMELHLIHYSYGVNSTEKGDLSSESTVSRIRTEHFPLTLESARPSHTSQYLCASSDGIPNEQFFGPGTRLTVL.

This rearrangement joins TRBV18 to TRBJ1-4, with D perhaps matching TRBD1 (6 bases). This CDR3 spans 18 amino acids. Trimming removed 0 bases at V and 8 bases at J, with 22 bases between. CDR1 and CDR2 (germline): KGHSH, LQKENI. This CDR3 is CASSPPSLARQAEEKLFF. The DNA for the CDR3 is TGTGCCAGCTCACCACCGTCATTGGCCCGACAGGCGGAGGAAAAACTGTTTTTT.

This clone was detected once. V usage is TRBV28 and J usage is TRBJ2-1; D is perhaps TRBD1 (6 bases). Trimming cost V 6 bases and J 8 bases, with 29 bases left between them. Germline V gives CDR1 MDHEN, CDR2 SYDVKM. CDR3 size: 18 residues. CDR3 sequence reads: CASRSSIWQGYSQYEQFF. In DNA form, the CDR3 reads TGTGCCAGCAGATCCTCGATCTGGCAGGGGTACTCACAATATGAGCAGTTCTTC.

V usage is TRBV5-6 and J usage is TRBJ1-2, with unresolved D. CDR3 length: 16 amino acids. The V gene's germline CDR1 is SGHDT and CDR2 YYEEEE. V lost 3 bases, J lost 3 bases, and 18 bases lay in between. The CDR3 nucleotides are TGTGCCAGCAGCTCCATCCCGGGTCCCCGGGACTATGGCTACACCTTC. Its translation is CASSSIPGPRDYGYTF.

The chain employs TRBV5-1 and TRBJ1-2, with 8 bases aligning to TRBD1. This CDR3 comprises 15 residues. V was clipped by 0 bases and J by 6 bases; unmatched bases: 7. Germline lookup yields CDR1 SGHRS and CDR2 YFSETQ. CDR3 sequence reads: CASSLAETGVDGYTF. CDR3 sequence (DNA): TGCGCCAGCAGCTTGGCCGAGACAGGGGTCGATGGCTACACCTTC.

This clone was picked up one time. The chain carries TRBV29-1 and TRBJ1-1; the D is unclear. Germline values: CDR1 SQVTM, CDR2 ANQGSEA. The V gene lost 1 base and the J gene lost 1 base, with 13 bases spanning the gap. This CDR3 contains 15 residues. The CDR3 region is CSVEGVVRSNTEAFF. The CDR3 nucleotides are TGCAGCGTTGAAGGGGTGGTTAGGTCGAACACTGAAGCTTTCTTT.

The sample holds one count of this clone. This rearrangement joins TRBV2 to TRBJ1-4; the D gene is possibly TRBD1 (5 bases). This CDR3 is built from 13 residues. V shed 7 bases and J shed 10 bases, with 16 bases lying between them. CDR1 is SNHLY and CDR2 is FYNNEI in the germline V gene. In DNA form, the CDR3 reads TGTGCCAGCACTCCTAGATGGAGGGGAAAACTGTTTTTT. This codes for CASTPRWRGKLFF.

The chain has TRBV24-1 and TRBJ2-1; tentatively, D is TRBD2 (7 bases). The CDR3 runs to 14 residues. Deletions cut 8 bases from V and 6 bases from J, with 16 bases between. Per the germline V gene, CDR1 is KGHDR and CDR2 is SFDVKD. CDR3 residues: CATTWGAGANEQFF. The CDR3 DNA is TGTGCCACCACCTGGGGGGCGGGGGCCAATGAGCAGTTCTTC.

A few counts support this clone. The chain joins TRBV4-3 to TRBJ1-1; 7 bases are a match to TRBD1. This CDR3 is built from 16 residues. The V gene's germline CDR1 is LGHNA and CDR2 YSLEER. V trimming: 0 bases; J trimming: 6 bases; junction bases outside the gene matches: 10. The CDR3 loop is CASSQDWGRQGPEAFF. The CDR3 coding sequence is TGCGCCAGCAGCCAAGATTGGGGGAGACAGGGCCCTGAAGCTTTCTTT.

The V call is TRBV5-6, the J call TRBJ1-2; 7 bases map to TRBD1. This CDR3 has 15 residues. J was trimmed by 4 bases and V by 4 bases; bases with no gene match: 10. CDR1 SGHDT and CDR2 YYEEEE come from the germline V gene. CDR3 DNA: TGTGCCAGCAGCGGGGGAACGACAGGGTTCTATGGCTACACCTTC. Its translation: CASSGGTTGFYGYTF.

V and J are TRBV4-2 and TRBJ2-1; 7 nucleotides agree with TRBD2. The V gene's germline CDR1 is LGHNA and CDR2 YNFKEQ. J lost 6 bases, V lost 4 bases, and 9 bases had no gene match. CDR3 size: 15 residues. CDR3 DNA sequence: TGTGCCAGCAGCCCGGGGGGTCTAGGTATCAATGAGCAGTTCTTC. As protein: CASSPGGLGINEQFF.

The rearrangement joins TRBV5-1 to TRBJ2-2; 11 bases map to TRBD2. V was clipped by 0 bases and J by 2 bases; unmatched bases: 0. Germline V gives CDR1 SGHRS, CDR2 YFSETQ. The CDR3 is 16 residues long. The CDR3 DNA sequence: TGCGCCAGCAGCTTGGGACTAGCGGGAAACACCGGGGAGCTGTTTTTT. It specifies CASSLGLAGNTGELFF.

The V gene is TRBV6-5, the J gene TRBJ1-2; weak D call: TRBD1 (6 bases). Germline V CDR1 and CDR2: MNHEY, SVGAGI. The CDR3 is 13 residues long. Deletions cut 2 bases from V and 4 bases from J, with 8 bases between. The CDR3 reads CASSYDRSYGYTF. Written as DNA, the CDR3 is TGTGCCAGCAGTTACGACAGGTCCTATGGCTACACCTTC.